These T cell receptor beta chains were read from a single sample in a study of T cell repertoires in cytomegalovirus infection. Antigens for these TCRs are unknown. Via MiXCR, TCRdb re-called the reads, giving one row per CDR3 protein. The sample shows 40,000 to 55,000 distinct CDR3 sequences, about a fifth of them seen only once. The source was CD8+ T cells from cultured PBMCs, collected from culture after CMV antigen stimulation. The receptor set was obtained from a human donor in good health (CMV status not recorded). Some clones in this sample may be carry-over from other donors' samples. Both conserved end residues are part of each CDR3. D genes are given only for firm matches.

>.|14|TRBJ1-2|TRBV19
CASSPGLAAPGYTF
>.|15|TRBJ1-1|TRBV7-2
CASSLNTGRTTEAFF
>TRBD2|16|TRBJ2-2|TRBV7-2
CASSPRLAGVSGELFF
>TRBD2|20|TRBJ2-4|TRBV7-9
CASSLTLLAEGEKVKNIQYF
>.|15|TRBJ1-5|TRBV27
CASSLGQSRLEPQHF
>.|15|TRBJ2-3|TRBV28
CASSTAGTITDTQYF
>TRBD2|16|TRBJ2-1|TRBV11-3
CASSAPGTSGRDEQFF
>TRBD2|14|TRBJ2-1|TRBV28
CASSSGRANNEQFF
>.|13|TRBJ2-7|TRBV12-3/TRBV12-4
CASSRSGYYEQYF
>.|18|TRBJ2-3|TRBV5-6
CASSPPGGTGLVTDTQYF
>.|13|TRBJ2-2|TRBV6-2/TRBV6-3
CASSYRPAGELFF